Detailed here is one TCR beta chain. Antigen unknown. The germline V and J ends were trimmed by 1 base and 0 bases, with 4 bases remaining between them. This CDR3 comprises 13 residues. Germline V gives CDR1 MNHEY, CDR2 SVGAGI. The healthy adult donors were HIV-negative and reported no recent acute infections or vaccinations. Repertoires were generated with immunoSEQ multiplex PCR, while TCRdb's copy carries only in-frame clones and drops some. The table has 2 million to 2.5 million clones, 95% seen once. The sample is drawn from a study of shared clonotypes between healthy human individuals. Study in general: Three plates each covered CD4 naive and memory; CD8 naive two, CD8 memory one.

Study observations and caveats: Unshared clonotypes carried lower generation probabilities than those common to all four donors.

The TCR comes from a man between 18 and 35 years old in good health. Sequenced material: naive CD4+ T cells sorted from blood. The subset denotes: CD45RA+ positively selected. J is TRBJ2-7 and V is TRBV6-5; no definite D call. CDR3 in DNA: TGTGCCAGCAGTTACTACCACTCCTACGAGCAGTACTTC. Translating gives CASSYYHSYEQYF.